This TCR beta chain was found in a study of T cells in Graves' hyperthyroidism and ophthalmopathy. This clonotype was seen more than once but under ten times. Template material for amplifying TCR beta CDR3 regions consisted of RNA transcripts. HTBI primers were used for first-round RT-PCR of the TCR CDR3. From the multiplex PCR reads, TCRdb called clonotypes with MiXCR, one entry per CDR3 protein. Of almost 600,000 distinct CDR3 sequences listed, approximately 13% are singletons. The blood sample predates any ophthalmopathy symptoms, coming from first hyperthyroidism diagnosis. The sample consisted of blood. This sequence was found in a woman aged 25 to 39 with Graves' hyperthyroidism that later progressed to Graves' ophthalmopathy.

The CDR3 DNA reads TGTGCCAGCAGTTACTCAGGTACTAGCAGACAGCAGTTCTTC. Its protein is CASSYSGTSRQQFF. The chain employs TRBV6-2 or TRBV6-3 and TRBJ2-1; tentatively, D is TRBD2 (6 bases). From germline, CDR1 is MNHEY and CDR2 SVGEGT. V was cut by 0 bases and J by 11 bases, with 14 bases left in between. The length of the CDR3 is 14 residues.